This TCR beta chain was captured in a study of T cell responses to AZD1222 COVID-19 vaccine. J lost 8 bases, V lost 2 bases, and 4 bases had no gene match. The CDR3 extends over 14 amino acids. Germline-derived CDR1 and CDR2 are MNHEY and SMNVEV (reference sequence). General study points: Repertoire sampling was restricted to post-peak T cell response timepoints. Elevations in Spike-specific TCR breadth and depth followed administration of two AZD1222 doses.

Produced via immunoSEQ multiplex PCR; TCRdb's table is partial and in-frame only. The sample carries tens of thousands of clones, 80% to 85% recorded once. About this clone: Antigen specificity is unknown.

Some second doses came at about 4 weeks and others at about 12 weeks; these were pooled. This TCR derives from an adult who received the AZD1222 COVID-19 vaccine. Sequences were derived from peripheral blood, sampled 28 days after the second AZD1222 dose. The chain joins TRBV27 to TRBJ2-1; 9 bases are shared with TRBD2. The CDR3 DNA sequence: TGTGCCAGCAGTTTAGCGGGGGGGCAACATGAGCAGTTCTTC. Protein sequence: CASSLAGGQHEQFF.